A selection of T cell receptor beta chains follows, all from one sample in a study of T cells in Graves' hyperthyroidism and ophthalmopathy. TCRdb re-called the multiplex PCR reads through MiXCR, storing one row per CDR3 protein. The data contain over 650,000 distinct CDR3 sequences, about 15% of them singletons. The specimen was blood. The receptors shown here come from a man aged 18 to 29 with Graves' hyperthyroidism. The CDR3 runs from the conserved cysteine through the conserved F or W. D genes are given only for firm matches. Rows give clone size only sometimes, using once, few, many, or a class for an expanded clone.

DNA	CDR3	V	J	D	size
TGTGCCAGCAGTCCATTAGCGGGGAAAAACTACGAGCAGTACTTC	CASSPLAGKNYEQYF	TRBV27	TRBJ2-7	TRBD2	NA
TGTGCCAGCAGCTTAGGGATCCTCGTGGGACAAGAGACCCAGTACTTC	CASSLGILVGQETQYF	TRBV7-3	TRBJ2-5	NA	NA
TGTGCCAGTAGTAAGGCGGGAGATAACACCGGGGAGCTGTTTTTT	CASSKAGDNTGELFF	TRBV19	TRBJ2-2	TRBD2	once
TGCAGTGCTAGAAGGACTAGCGGGATGTACGAGCAGTACTTC	CSARRTSGMYEQYF	TRBV20-1	TRBJ2-7	TRBD2	NA
TGTGCCAGCAGCTCATTACAGGGAAGGCCCGAAAAACTGTTTTTT	CASSSLQGRPEKLFF	TRBV5-6	TRBJ1-4	NA	few
TGCAGTGCTACCGGACTAGCGGGAGGGTATCTAGCCAAAAACATTCAGTACTTC	CSATGLAGGYLAKNIQYF	TRBV20-1	TRBJ2-4	TRBD2	NA
TGTGCCAGCAGTAAAGAGGCCAACACCGGGGAGCTGTTTTTT	CASSKEANTGELFF	TRBV7-9	TRBJ2-2	NA	NA
TGTGCCAGCTCACCCTCCGGGACAGGGCTTAACGGGGAGCTGTTTTTT	CASSPSGTGLNGELFF	TRBV18	TRBJ2-2	TRBD1	many
TGTGCCAGCAGCCCGGGGGGCGGGGAGCTGTTTTTT	CASSPGGGELFF	TRBV3-1	TRBJ2-2	TRBD2	NA
TGTGCCAGCAGTTTGGCTCTAACAGGGGCTACGAACACTGAAGCTTTCTTT	CASSLALTGATNTEAFF	TRBV28	TRBJ1-1	TRBD1	many
TGTGCCAGCAGCTTAACGGCCGGTCCCTACAATGAGCAGTTCTTC	CASSLTAGPYNEQFF	TRBV7-3	TRBJ2-1	NA	NA
TGCAGCGTTGACCTTACAGGGGAACCCGGTCATACGCAGTATTTT	CSVDLTGEPGHTQYF	TRBV29-1	TRBJ2-3	TRBD1	many
TGTGCCATCAGTGACTCCCTTGGGACTAGCGGCTACGAGCAGTACTTC	CAISDSLGTSGYEQYF	TRBV10-3	TRBJ2-7	TRBD2	many
TGTGCCAGCAGCCCTGGTCCCTTTAGCAATCAGCCCCAGCATTTT	CASSPGPFSNQPQHF	TRBV5-6	TRBJ1-5	NA	few
TGTGCCAGCAGTTACTCTAGCGGGAGGCCGACGGGGGAGCTGTTTTTT	CASSYSSGRPTGELFF	TRBV6-5	TRBJ2-2	TRBD2	NA
TGTGCCAGCAGATTCAAGACTAGCGGATTCACAGATACGCAGTATTTT	CASRFKTSGFTDTQYF	TRBV5-6	TRBJ2-3	TRBD2	NA
TGCAGTGCTAGAGAGCCGCTATACTACGAGCAGTACTTC	CSAREPLYYEQYF	TRBV20-1	TRBJ2-7	NA	NA
TGTGCCAGCAGTGATGAAGGACTTTACACAGATACGCAGTATTTT	CASSDEGLYTDTQYF	TRBV2	TRBJ2-3	NA	many
TGTGCCAGCAGCTTGGGCGGGACAACTAATGAAAAACTGTTTTTT	CASSLGGTTNEKLFF	TRBV28	TRBJ1-4	NA	many
TGTGTCAGTAGTAGTGGGACAGGGTCAAGGACCGGGGAGCTGTTTTTT	CVSSSGTGSRTGELFF	TRBV19	TRBJ2-2	TRBD1	once
TGCAGTGTGCAGGCGGTCTATAGCAATCAGCCCCAGCATTTT	CSVQAVYSNQPQHF	TRBV20-1	TRBJ1-5	NA	few
TGTGCCAGCAGCGGGGGGTTTGGGGCCAACGTCCTGACTTTC	CASSGGFGANVLTF	TRBV2	TRBJ2-6	TRBD2	NA
TGTGCCAGCAGGCGGGACAGGGCCAATGAGCAGTTCTTC	CASRRDRANEQFF	TRBV6-1	TRBJ2-1	TRBD1	few
TGTGCCAGCAGCGGGGCTAGGGGAGGGGAAGAGACCCAGTACTTC	CASSGARGGEETQYF	TRBV28	TRBJ2-5	TRBD2	NA
TGTGCCAGTAGTATGTCTGCGGGCCTCAATGAGCAGTTCTTC	CASSMSAGLNEQFF	TRBV19	TRBJ2-1	NA	NA
TGTGCCAGCAGCGTCCGGGACAGACAAGGCACTGAAGCTTTCTTT	CASSVRDRQGTEAFF	TRBV9	TRBJ1-1	TRBD1	few
TGTGCCAGCAGTTTCGCAGGGCTAGACTCTGGGGCCAACGTCCTGACTTTC	CASSFAGLDSGANVLTF	TRBV28	TRBJ2-6	NA	many
TGTGCCAGCAGCCCAGGACTGCAGTACACTGAAGCTTTCTTT	CASSPGLQYTEAFF	TRBV7-9	TRBJ1-1	NA	NA
TGTGCCAGCAGCTTGGGGGAATCTGGAAACACCATATATTTT	CASSLGESGNTIYF	TRBV5-6	TRBJ1-3	NA	NA
TGTGCCAGCAGCTTCGGACTAGCGGGAGCATCCTACGAGCAGTACTTC	CASSFGLAGASYEQYF	TRBV7-9	TRBJ2-7	TRBD2	many
TGTGCCAGCACCCGGACTAGCGGGTTGAATGAGCAGTTCTTC	CASTRTSGLNEQFF	TRBV11-2	TRBJ2-1	TRBD2	NA
TGTGCCACGGGGGGGACCGGGGAGCTGTTTTTT	CATGGTGELFF	TRBV28	TRBJ2-2	TRBD2	few
TGTGCCTGGAGTTCCGGGACAGGGGGCTACAATGAGCAGTTCTTC	CAWSSGTGGYNEQFF	TRBV30	TRBJ2-1	TRBD1	NA